This T cell receptor beta chain appears in the sequencing data of a study of beta chain features in type 1 diabetes. Study-level results: Sampled from patients, naive, central memory and Treg TCRB repertoires appeared more similar than those sampled from healthy donors. Over-representation of high TCR-expressing cells was a possible consequence of cDNA sequencing.

TCRB transcripts that were expressed got sequenced, as all of the isolated RNA had been reverse transcribed. The protocol was immunoSEQ multiplex PCR, while the TCRdb copy is restricted to in-frame clones and leaves out a portion. The sample holds some 900,000 clones, roughly 17% seen once. CDR3 length: 14 amino acids. CDR1 is SNHLY and CDR2 is FYNNEI in the germline V gene. V was trimmed by 5 bases and J by 1 base, leaving 11 bases between them. This clone was counted only a few times. Its antigen is unidentified. This chain uses TRBV2 with TRBJ2-5, with D hard to call. This receptor was obtained from a woman aged 18-29 years in good health. Sequencing used naive CD4+ T cells from blood. CDR3 in amino acids: CASSIGTFQETQYF. The DNA for the CDR3 is TGTGCCAGCAGTATAGGAACTTTCCAAGAGACCCAGTACTTC.